A selection of T cell receptor beta chains follows, all from one sample in a study of spatial heterogeneity in lung cancer. One entry per CDR3 protein, called by TCRdb with MiXCR from the 5' RACE reads. The sample carries about 4,500 distinct CDR3 sequences, less than 8.5% recorded once. Source: lung tumor tissue, taken at surgery. The source of these receptors is a male donor with early-stage non-small cell lung cancer. CDR3s include the opening cysteine and the closing phenylalanine or tryptophan. The D gene is left open where the match is weak. Rows may omit the clone size; those that give it use once, few, many or a size class.

CASSDFGQINQPQHF	TGTGCCAGCAGTGATTTTGGGCAGATAAATCAGCCCCAGCATTTT	.	TRBJ1-5	TRBV2	medium-sized
CASSTWGLAGGTDTQYF	TGTGCCAGCAGCACCTGGGGGCTAGCGGGTGGAACAGATACGCAGTATTTT	TRBD2	TRBJ2-3	TRBV5-8	many
CASRGEMNTEAFF	TGTGCCAGCAGGGGGGAAATGAACACTGAAGCTTTCTTT	.	TRBJ1-1	TRBV28	medium-sized
CASSPQLAGWGVQYF	TGTGCCAGCAGTCCCCAACTAGCGGGGTGGGGGGTGCAGTACTTC	TRBD2	TRBJ2-7	TRBV27	medium-sized
CASSSPPGRLKEVTGELFF	TGTGCCAGCAGTTCCCCTCCGGGACGCTTAAAAGAGGTTACCGGGGAGCTGTTTTTT	.	TRBJ2-2	TRBV6-2/TRBV6-3	medium-sized
CASSTAAGVYNEQFF	TGTGCCAGTAGTACTGCAGCGGGGGTCTACAATGAGCAGTTCTTC	TRBD2	TRBJ2-1	TRBV19	medium-sized
CAWIPVNTEAFF	TGTGCCTGGATTCCGGTGAACACTGAAGCTTTCTTT	.	TRBJ1-1	TRBV30	medium-sized
CSGAGLAGNTDTQYF	TGCAGCGGTGCGGGTCTAGCGGGGAACACAGATACGCAGTATTTT	TRBD2	TRBJ2-3	TRBV29-1	medium-sized
CSAPGEETQYF	TGCAGTGCTCCGGGGGAAGAGACCCAGTACTTC	.	TRBJ2-5	TRBV20-1	few
CASRARGQGVDEQYF	TGTGCCAGCAGGGCCAGGGGACAGGGGGTTGACGAGCAGTACTTC	TRBD1	TRBJ2-7	TRBV11-2	large
CASIIGAGSGDTQYF	TGTGCCAGCATCATAGGGGCGGGGTCAGGAGATACGCAGTATTTT	.	TRBJ2-3	TRBV7-2	many
CASSESFDREFNYGYTF	TGTGCCAGCAGTGAGAGCTTCGACAGGGAATTTAACTATGGCTACACCTTC	TRBD1	TRBJ1-2	TRBV25-1	many
CASSLWRSSGYTF	TGTGCCAGCAGTTTATGGCGGTCTAGTGGCTACACCTTC	.	TRBJ1-2	TRBV28	medium-sized
CAWSEMTGVWTEAFF	TGTGCCTGGAGTGAGATGACAGGGGTGTGGACTGAAGCTTTCTTT	TRBD1	TRBJ1-1	TRBV30	large
CASSSSLGDTGELFF	TGTGCCAGCAGCTCATCCCTCGGGGACACCGGGGAGCTGTTTTTT	.	TRBJ2-2	TRBV5-5	few
CASSQGLAGFEQFF	TGTGCCAGCAGCCAAGGACTAGCGGGATTTGAGCAGTTCTTC	TRBD2	TRBJ2-1	TRBV3-1	many
CASSLVAGPQETQYF	TGCGCCAGCAGCTTGGTCGCAGGGCCCCAAGAGACCCAGTACTTC	.	TRBJ2-5	TRBV5-1	medium-sized
CATSREIASYNEQFF	TGTGCCACCAGCAGGGAAATAGCCTCCTACAATGAGCAGTTCTTC	.	TRBJ2-1	TRBV15	medium-sized
CASTVGGGIGEQFF	TGCGCCAGCACCGTGGGGGGCGGTATAGGCGAGCAGTTCTTC	.	TRBJ2-1	TRBV5-1	large
CASSRRQGGEAEAFF	TGTGCCAGCAGCAGACGACAGGGAGGCGAGGCTGAAGCTTTCTTT	TRBD1	TRBJ1-1	TRBV9	medium-sized
CASTLRGRGVSEQYF	TGTGCCAGCACCCTACGCGGGAGGGGGGTAAGCGAGCAGTACTTC	TRBD2	TRBJ2-7	TRBV28	medium-sized
CASSLFWAGTENTGELFF	TGTGCCAGCAGCTTATTTTGGGCCGGGACAGAAAACACCGGGGAGCTGTTTTTT	TRBD1	TRBJ2-2	TRBV7-2	.
CASSLQETQYF	TGTGCCAGCAGCCTCCAAGAGACCCAGTACTTC	.	TRBJ2-5	TRBV2	medium-sized
CASSLAPAGISMSQYF	TGTGCCAGCAGCTTAGCCCCCGCAGGGATCTCGATGTCCCAGTACTTC	.	TRBJ2-5	TRBV7-2	medium-sized
CASSYYPMGTDTEAFF	TGTGCCAGCAGTTACTACCCTATGGGAACGGATACTGAAGCTTTCTTT	.	TRBJ1-1	TRBV6-6	medium-sized
CASSLNQGHEQFF	TGTGCCAGCAGCTTAAACCAGGGACATGAGCAGTTCTTC	.	TRBJ2-1	TRBV7-8	medium-sized
CSLVKGLPADTQYF	TGCAGCTTGGTGAAGGGACTCCCGGCAGATACGCAGTATTTT	.	TRBJ2-3	TRBV29-1	medium-sized
CASSLAGGPRQETQYF	TGTGCCAGCAGCTTAGCGGGGGGGCCGAGGCAAGAGACCCAGTACTTC	.	TRBJ2-5	TRBV7-9	medium-sized
CASSYGQNNQPQHF	TGTGCCAGCAGTTACGGACAGAATAATCAGCCCCAGCATTTT	.	TRBJ1-5	TRBV6-6	medium-sized
CASSPGASYEQYF	TGTGCCAGCAGCCCGGGGGCCTCCTACGAGCAGTACTTC	.	TRBJ2-7	TRBV9	many
CAISEARQGRNTEAFF	TGTGCCATCAGTGAGGCGAGACAGGGCAGAAACACTGAAGCTTTCTTT	TRBD1	TRBJ1-1	TRBV10-3	medium-sized
CASSWGHSGGELFF	TGTGCCAGCAGCTGGGGCCACTCGGGCGGGGAGCTGTTTTTT	.	TRBJ2-2	TRBV5-6	many
CASSPPEQGVSYGYTF	TGTGCCAGCTCACCACCCGAGCAAGGGGTCTCCTATGGCTACACCTTC	.	TRBJ1-2	TRBV18	.
CSVGWTRGRQFF	TGCAGCGTTGGATGGACGAGAGGAAGACAGTTCTTC	.	TRBJ2-1	TRBV29-1	many
CASSLGLAAYNEQFF	TGTGCCAGCAGCTTGGGACTAGCGGCCTACAATGAGCAGTTCTTC	TRBD2	TRBJ2-1	TRBV5-4	medium-sized
CASSSNLLTSATFNEQFF	TGCGCCAGCAGCTCAAACCTCCTGACTAGCGCCACGTTCAATGAGCAGTTCTTC	TRBD2	TRBJ2-1	TRBV5-1	many
CASSLDAGANVLTF	TGTGCCAGCAGCTTAGACGCCGGGGCCAACGTCCTGACTTTC	.	TRBJ2-6	TRBV7-2	many
CASSQDRDGGELFF	TGTGCCAGCAGCCAAGACAGGGACGGCGGGGAGCTGTTTTTT	.	TRBJ2-2	TRBV14	medium-sized
CSVRFSVYRAYEQYF	TGCAGCGTTCGGTTTAGCGTTTACAGAGCCTACGAGCAGTACTTC	.	TRBJ2-7	TRBV29-1	many
CASSHPSGGPEAFF	TGTGCCAGCAGCCATCCCTCAGGTGGGCCTGAAGCTTTCTTT	.	TRBJ1-1	TRBV6-2/TRBV6-3	medium-sized
CASSYGGTGDNEQFF	TGTGCCAGCAGTTACGGGGGGACAGGGGACAATGAGCAGTTCTTC	TRBD1	TRBJ2-1	TRBV6-5	many
CASSFLEGSGNTIYF	TGTGCCAGCAGCTTCCTGGAGGGCTCTGGAAACACCATATATTTT	.	TRBJ1-3	TRBV7-8	medium-sized
CSVSDRAGYGYTF	TGCAGCGTTTCAGACAGGGCTGGCTATGGCTACACCTTC	TRBD1	TRBJ1-2	TRBV29-1	medium-sized
CASSLRRSSSYNEQFF	TGTGCCAGCAGCCTCCGACGGTCAAGCTCCTACAATGAGCAGTTCTTC	.	TRBJ2-1	TRBV27	medium-sized
CSARGATYGYTF	TGCAGTGCTAGAGGGGCCACGTATGGCTACACCTTC	.	TRBJ1-2	TRBV20-1	many
CASTSGAEYNSPLHF	TGTGCCAGCACCTCAGGGGCAGAGTATAATTCACCCCTCCACTTT	.	TRBJ1-6	TRBV2	many
CASSLVSHTQYF	TGTGCCAGCAGCTTAGTTAGCCATACGCAGTATTTT	.	TRBJ2-3	TRBV11-2	few
CASSVGVGYEQYF	TGTGCCAGCAGCGTAGGGGTGGGTTACGAGCAGTACTTC	.	TRBJ2-7	TRBV9	many
CASSSGLNIQYF	TGTGCCAGCAGCTCCGGCCTAAACATTCAGTACTTC	.	TRBJ2-4	TRBV7-2	medium-sized
CASSFSPTTETQYF	TGTGCCAGCAGTTTTAGCCCCACGACAGAGACCCAGTACTTC	.	TRBJ2-5	TRBV27	medium-sized
CASRLYGAPPYNEQFF	TGTGCCAGCAGATTATATGGGGCCCCTCCCTACAATGAGCAGTTCTTC	.	TRBJ2-1	TRBV7-2	.
CASSQGLYGYTF	TGTGCCAGCAGCCAAGGCCTTTATGGCTACACCTTC	.	TRBJ1-2	TRBV11-1	many
CASSRQYEQYF	TGTGCCAGCAGCCGACAGTACGAGCAGTACTTC	.	TRBJ2-7	TRBV6-5	.
CATSREQGIQETQYF	TGTGCCACCAGCAGAGAACAGGGAATCCAAGAGACCCAGTACTTC	.	TRBJ2-5	TRBV15	medium-sized
CASSPGTGGSYEQYF	TGTGCCAGCAGCCCGGGGACAGGGGGATCCTACGAGCAGTACTTC	TRBD1	TRBJ2-7	TRBV12-3/TRBV12-4	medium-sized
CATSRATGLGEQYF	TGTGCCACCAGCAGAGCTACAGGTTTAGGTGAGCAGTACTTC	.	TRBJ2-7	TRBV15	medium-sized
CSASGVGSSNQPQHF	TGCAGTGCTAGCGGTGTTGGCAGTAGCAATCAGCCCCAGCATTTT	.	TRBJ1-5	TRBV20-1	many
CASSLWDPIDGYTF	TGTGCCAGCAGTTTATGGGACCCTATCGACGGCTACACCTTC	.	TRBJ1-2	TRBV12-3/TRBV12-4	.
CASSPPLGGPSGANVLTF	TGTGCCAGCAGCCCCCCACTCGGGGGCCCCTCTGGGGCCAACGTCCTGACTTTC	.	TRBJ2-6	TRBV7-2	medium-sized
CASSRDYTNAETQYF	TGTGCCAGCAGCCGGGACTACACCAACGCGGAGACCCAGTACTTC	TRBD2	TRBJ2-5	TRBV3-1	few